Sequencing of this T cell receptor (beta chain) was carried out in a study of blood T cell repertoires in COVID-19. The overall study: Samples representing acute and convalescent COVID-19 were sourced from the United States, Italy and Spain. T cells, B-cell-depleted T cells, or PBMCs provided the cDNA or gDNA that served as material.

Germline CDR1 reads SGHDT; CDR2 reads YYEEEE. Trimming at V came to 4 bases and at J to 6 bases, leaving 7 bases not matched to a gene. The CDR3 consists of 13 residues. The authors' processing: Estimates of nucleated cell counts were drawn from the amplification of reference gene primers. Using immunoSEQ multiplex PCR, the repertoire was profiled, and TCRdb retains in-frame clones only, with some absent. The V and J calls and clone size are taken from that table; D and trimming were inferred from the DNA. The data contain 200,000 to 250,000 clones, around 85% of them singletons. The source material was peripheral blood. This sequence was found in a woman in her twenties or thirties who had recovered from COVID-19. The gene calls are TRBV5-6 and TRBJ2-7; 7 bases align to TRBD2. The CDR3 loop is CASSPPPGGEQYF. The CDR3 nucleotides read TGTGCCAGCAGCCCTCCTCCGGGAGGCGAGCAGTACTTC.